This T cell receptor (beta chain) was observed in a study of patients and donors after allogeneic stem cell transplantation. The V segment lost 6 bases and the J segment 4 bases; nucleotides outside the gene matches: 6. Germline V lookup: CDR1 SNHLY, CDR2 FYNNEI. The CDR3 runs to 14 residues. MiXCR, run by TCRdb on the RT-PCR reads, gives a single entry per CDR3 protein. Of approximately 250,000 distinct CDR3 sequences listed, roughly an eighth were seen once; the top ten hold around 10%. The receptor was derived from a human donor who was either an allogeneic HSCT recipient or a stem cell or donor lymphocyte infusion donor (not recorded which). It is not recorded whose cells these are; they may come from a transplant donor. Sequenced material: blood, either unsorted or a sorted T cell fraction (not recorded which). The genes are TRBV2 and TRBJ2-1, with 7 bases that match TRBD1. CDR3 loop: CASRTDRQYNEQFF. The DNA of the CDR3 is TGTGCCAGCAGAACGGACAGGCAATACAATGAGCAGTTCTTC.